A single sample gave rise to the 6 T cell receptor beta chains below, sequenced in a study of blood T cells in healthy people across ages (dated by TCRdb to 2014 to 2015). The receptor library was made with 5' RACE. The sequencing machine was an Illumina HiSeq 2500. A second PCR of roughly 7 to 11 cycles was performed with a sample-barcoded 5' primer and a J-beta primer mix. Clones were called with MiXCR by TCRdb after fastp trimmed the public reads at Q25, and only in-frame beta chains were retained. Merged by CDR3 protein, the rows form single entries marked with the most common genes and DNA. This sample lists 1.5 million or so distinct CDR3 sequences; 40% to 45% were detected once. 4% of the sample goes to the ten largest clones. The sequencing sample was made of blood. The receptor source for this set is a woman aged 18-29 years in good health.

V is TRBV7-2 and J is TRBJ1-1, with D unclear. Germline CDR1 reads SGHTA; CDR2 reads FQGNSA. The CDR3 is made up of 15 amino acids. V gave up 1 base and J gave up 1 base, with 10 bases separating them. The CDR3 coding sequence is TGTGCCAGCAGCTTAGAGCTGAGGACGAACACTGAAGCTTTCTTT. This encodes CASSLELRTNTEAFF.

In nucleotides, the CDR3 is TGCGCCAGCAGCTTGGCCGGGACTAGCGGGACTAATGAGCAGTTCTTC. Translation gives CASSLAGTSGTNEQFF. The chain links TRBV5-1 to TRBJ2-1; TRBD2 matches at 13 bases. Germline values: CDR1 SGHRS, CDR2 YFSETQ. The CDR3 is made up of 16 amino acids. J was trimmed by 7 bases and V by 0 bases; bases with no gene match: 4.

The chain uses TRBV7-2 and TRBJ2-4; D gene unclear. This CDR3 is 14 amino acids long. V lost 3 bases, J lost 13 bases, and 19 bases lay in between. In germline, CDR1 is SGHTA, CDR2 FQGNSA. This CDR3 is CASSFRIDGSEQYF. The CDR3 nucleotides are TGTGCCAGCAGCTTTCGGATCGACGGCTCAGAGCAGTACTTC.

The gene calls are TRBV6-5 and TRBJ2-7; no clear D gene. Trimming shortened V by 8 bases and J by 2 bases, and 19 bases separated the two germline ends. The CDR3 runs to 15 residues. Germline CDR1 is MNHEY and CDR2 is SVGAGI. For the CDR3, the DNA is TGTGCCAGCGGCCTGGGTGGATTTGGACCCTACGAGCAGTACTTC. This gives the protein CASGLGGFGPYEQYF.

The chain links TRBV7-3 to TRBJ2-1, with 9 nucleotides matching TRBD2. After removal of 2 bases from V and 9 bases from J, the junction contained 5 bases not matched to a gene. Germline CDR1 and CDR2: SGHTA and FQGTGA. This CDR3 comprises 14 residues. The CDR3 spells CASSLGTSLGEQFF. CDR3 nucleotides: TGTGCCAGCAGCTTAGGGACTAGCTTGGGTGAGCAGTTCTTC. Together with reference TRBV7-3 and TRBJ2-1, the CDR3 gives the full variable domain: GAGVSQTPSNKVTEKGKYVELRCDPISGHTALYWYRQSLGQGPEFLIYFQGTGAADDSGLPNDRFFAVRPEGSVSTLKIQRTERGDSAVYLCASSLGTSLGEQFFGPGTRLTVL.

This sequence joins TRBV5-1 and TRBJ2-5, with D possibly being TRBD2 (5 bases). Per germline, CDR1 SGHRS and CDR2 YFSETQ. V lost 4 bases, J lost 0 bases, and 10 bases lay in between. The CDR3 consists of 14 residues. CDR3 region: CASSPDWNQETQYF. For the CDR3, the DNA is TGCGCCAGCAGCCCGGACTGGAACCAAGAGACCCAGTACTTC.